These 4 T cell receptor beta chains share one sample of origin, sequenced in a study of T-cell reconstitution after alpha-beta-depleted transplantation in children. It was with unique molecular identifiers that the TCRbeta library was prepared. Using its own MiXCR run on the PCR reads, TCRdb lists one record per CDR3 protein. The sample includes approximately 1,000,000 distinct CDR3 sequences, about 26% of them seen just once. The input for sequencing was PBMCs, mostly from graft donor cells, taken 360 days after TCRalphabeta/CD19-depleted stem cell transplant. The receptor source for this set is a boy younger than two who had a stem cell transplant for SCID, so the T cells may come from the graft donor.

In its sample, this clonotype was seen a few times. The CDR3 DNA reads TGCGCCAGCAGCTTGGCCTGGAGGGTTGAAGGCGAGCAGTACTTC. This gives the protein CASSLAWRVEGEQYF. This chain links TRBV5-1 with TRBJ2-7; the D gene is possibly TRBD2 (6 bases). The ends were cut back, 0 bases at V and 6 bases at J, with 16 bases in the middle. Germline CDR1 and CDR2: SGHRS and YFSETQ. This CDR3 region has 15 residues.

At least ten counts were recorded for this clonotype. The chain combines TRBV24-1 with TRBJ2-3; no firm D call. The CDR3 runs 13 residues. The V and J ends lost 2 bases and 4 bases respectively, with 6 bases between them. Germline lookup yields CDR1 KGHDR and CDR2 SFDVKD. This CDR3 is CATSDSTPDTQYF. CDR3 in DNA: TGTGCCACCAGTGATTCTACCCCAGATACGCAGTATTTT.

This sequence joins TRBV28 and TRBJ2-1; possibly TRBD1 or TRBD2 for D (5 bases each). The V end was cut by 5 bases, the J end by 3 bases, with 14 bases between. The CDR3 spans 15 residues. Germline CDR1 is MDHEN and CDR2 is SYDVKM. The CDR3 here is CASSPSGTFYNEQFF. The CDR3 DNA reads as TGTGCCAGCAGTCCCTCCGGGACCTTCTACAATGAGCAGTTCTTC.

The chain employs TRBV5-1 and TRBJ2-6; D not certain. Trimming took 0 bases from V and 0 from J, leaving 10 bases between them. Germline lookup yields CDR1 SGHRS and CDR2 YFSETQ. This CDR3 is 17 amino acids long. CDR3 protein: CASSLAYGISGANVLTF. In nucleotides, the CDR3 is TGCGCCAGCAGCTTGGCCTATGGGATCTCTGGGGCCAACGTCCTGACTTTC.